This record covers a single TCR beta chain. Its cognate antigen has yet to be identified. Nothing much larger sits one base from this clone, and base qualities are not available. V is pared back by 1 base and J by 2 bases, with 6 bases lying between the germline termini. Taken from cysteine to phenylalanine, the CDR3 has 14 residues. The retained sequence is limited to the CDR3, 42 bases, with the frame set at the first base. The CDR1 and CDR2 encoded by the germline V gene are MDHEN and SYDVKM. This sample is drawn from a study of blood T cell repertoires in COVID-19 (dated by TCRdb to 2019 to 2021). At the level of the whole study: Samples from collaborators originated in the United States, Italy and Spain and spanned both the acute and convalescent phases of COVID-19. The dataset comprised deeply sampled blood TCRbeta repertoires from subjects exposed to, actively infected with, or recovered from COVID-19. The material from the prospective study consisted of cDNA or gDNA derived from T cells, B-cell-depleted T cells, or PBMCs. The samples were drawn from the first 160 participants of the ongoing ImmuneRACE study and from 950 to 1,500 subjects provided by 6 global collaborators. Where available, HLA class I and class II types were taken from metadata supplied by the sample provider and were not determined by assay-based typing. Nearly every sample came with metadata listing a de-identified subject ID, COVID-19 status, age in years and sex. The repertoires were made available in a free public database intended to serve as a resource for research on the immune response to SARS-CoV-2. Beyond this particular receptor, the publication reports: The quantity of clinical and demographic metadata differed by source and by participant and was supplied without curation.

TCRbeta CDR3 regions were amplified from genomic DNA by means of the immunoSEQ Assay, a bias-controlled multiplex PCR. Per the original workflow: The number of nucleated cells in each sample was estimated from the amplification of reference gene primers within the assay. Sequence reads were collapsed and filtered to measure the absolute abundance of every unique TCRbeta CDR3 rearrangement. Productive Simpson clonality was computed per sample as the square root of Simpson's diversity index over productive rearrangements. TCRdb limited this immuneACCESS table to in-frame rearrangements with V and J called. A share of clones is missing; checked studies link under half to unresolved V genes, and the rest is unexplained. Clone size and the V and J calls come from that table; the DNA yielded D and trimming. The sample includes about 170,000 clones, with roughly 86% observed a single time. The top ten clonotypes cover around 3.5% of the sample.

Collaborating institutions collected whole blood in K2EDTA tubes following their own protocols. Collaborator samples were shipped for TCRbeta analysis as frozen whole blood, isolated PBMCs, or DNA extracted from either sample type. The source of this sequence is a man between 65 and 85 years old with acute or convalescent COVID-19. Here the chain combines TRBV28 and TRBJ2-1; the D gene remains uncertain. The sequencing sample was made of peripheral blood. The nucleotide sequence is TGTGCCAGCAGTTTATACACCACCTACAATGAGCAGTTCTTC. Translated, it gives CASSLYTTYNEQFF.